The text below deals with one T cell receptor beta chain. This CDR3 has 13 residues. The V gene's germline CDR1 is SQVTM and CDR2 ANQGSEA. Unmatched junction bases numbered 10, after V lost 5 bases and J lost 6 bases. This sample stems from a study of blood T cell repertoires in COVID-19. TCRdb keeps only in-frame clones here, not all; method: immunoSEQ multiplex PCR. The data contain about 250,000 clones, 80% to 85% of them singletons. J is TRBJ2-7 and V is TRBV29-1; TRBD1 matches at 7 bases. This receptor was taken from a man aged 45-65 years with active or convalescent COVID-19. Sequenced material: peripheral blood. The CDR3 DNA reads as TGCAGCGTTTCAGCCACAGGGGCTCCCGAGCAGTACTTC. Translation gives CSVSATGAPEQYF.